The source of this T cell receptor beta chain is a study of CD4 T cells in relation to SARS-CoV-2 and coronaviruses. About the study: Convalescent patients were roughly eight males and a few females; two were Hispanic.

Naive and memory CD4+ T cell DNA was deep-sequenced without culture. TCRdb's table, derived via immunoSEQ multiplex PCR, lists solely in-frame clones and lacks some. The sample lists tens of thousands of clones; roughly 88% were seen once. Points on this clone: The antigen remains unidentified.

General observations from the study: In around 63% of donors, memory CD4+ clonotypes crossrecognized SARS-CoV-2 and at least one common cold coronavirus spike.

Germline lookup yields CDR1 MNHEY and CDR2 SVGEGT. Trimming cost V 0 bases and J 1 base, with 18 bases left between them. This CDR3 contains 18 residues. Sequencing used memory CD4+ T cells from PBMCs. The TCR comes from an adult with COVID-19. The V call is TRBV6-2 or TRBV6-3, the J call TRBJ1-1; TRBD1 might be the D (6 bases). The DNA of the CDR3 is TGTGCCAGCAGTTACTCGATTTCCCCCAGGGGATCGAACACTGAAGCTTTCTTT. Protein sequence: CASSYSISPRGSNTEAFF.